What follows are 19 T cell receptor beta chains derived from one specimen sequenced in a study of T cells in localized non-small cell lung cancer. TCRdb keeps only in-frame clones here, not all; method: immunoSEQ multiplex PCR. The repertoire consists of about 54,000 clones, with over 80% occurring once and the leading ten covering 15% to 20%. This sample comprised peripheral blood, obtained before any cancer treatment. These TCRs come from an older female donor with stage II squamous cell lung carcinoma.

The chain employs TRBV30 and TRBJ2-2; no clear D. The CDR3 runs 13 residues. Germline CDR1 reads GTSNPN; CDR2 reads SVGIG (reference sequence). V lost 0 bases, J lost 5 bases, and 7 bases lay in between. The CDR3 DNA is TGTGCCTGGAGTGTACAGTGGACCGGGGAGCTGTTTTTT. As protein: CAWSVQWTGELFF.

The V and J genes are TRBV23-1 and TRBJ1-2, with D tentatively TRBD1 (5 bases). TRBV23-1 is flagged as an ORF with uncertain function. V was clipped by 2 bases and J by 4 bases, with 14 bases between them. This CDR3 comprises 15 residues. CDR3 loop: CASSQGDRKVYGYTF. The CDR3 DNA sequence: TGCGCCAGCAGTCAAGGAGACAGAAAAGTCTATGGCTACACCTTC.

V and J are TRBV29-1 and TRBJ2-1, with D perhaps TRBD1 or TRBD2 (5 bases each). This CDR3 has 13 amino acids. Germline V gene sequence: CDR1 SQVTM, CDR2 ANQGSEA. CDR3 in amino acids: CNHGGSSYNEQFF. Here the CDR3 DNA reads TGCAATCATGGGGGAAGCTCCTACAATGAGCAGTTCTTC.

This chain uses TRBV7-2 with TRBJ2-3, with 7 positions matching TRBD2. Germline values: CDR1 SGHTA, CDR2 FQGNSA. V trimming: 1 base; J trimming: 13 bases; junction bases outside the gene matches: 17. The CDR3 loop spans 16 amino acids. CDR3 bases: TGTGCCAGCAGCTTAGGGCGCCGGAACGGGGGGATCGCAGAGTATTTT. Translation gives CASSLGRRNGGIAEYF.

This chain uses TRBV2 with TRBJ2-6; D remains ambiguous. Trimming shortened V by 5 bases and J by 2 bases, and 4 bases separated the two germline ends. The germline gives CDR1 SNHLY, CDR2 FYNNEI. This CDR3 is 13 amino acids long. The CDR3, as DNA: TGTGCCAGCAGTATGACTGGGGCCAACGTCCTGACTTTC. It is translated as CASSMTGANVLTF.

The chain couples TRBV27 to TRBJ2-1; TRBD2 aligns across 9 bases. The germline gives CDR1 MNHEY, CDR2 SMNVEV (reference sequence). J was trimmed by 0 bases and V by 6 bases; bases with no gene match: 6. The CDR3 spans 16 residues. Here the CDR3 reads CASSETAGGSYNEQFF. The DNA of the CDR3 is TGTGCCAGCAGCGAAACAGCGGGGGGCTCCTACAATGAGCAGTTCTTC.

The chain is built from TRBV11-2 and TRBJ2-7; TRBD1 matches 8 bases. The V gene's germline CDR1 is SGHAT and CDR2 FQNNGV. This CDR3 region has 19 residues. The ends lost 4 bases at V and 0 bases at J; junction bases unmatched: 17. The CDR3 is CASSYTFGQGAPSSYEQYF. CDR3 coding DNA: TGTGCCAGCAGCTACACTTTTGGGCAGGGGGCCCCGAGCTCCTACGAGCAGTACTTC.

This clone has more than one count but fewer than ten. V is TRBV9 and J is TRBJ1-1; 9 bases line up with TRBD1. Germline lookup yields CDR1 SGDLS and CDR2 YYNGEE. The CDR3 length is 15 residues. J gave up 5 bases and V 2 bases, and 7 bases lay outside the gene matches. The chain's CDR3 is CASSVGDRDLTEAFF. CDR3 nucleotides: TGTGCCAGCAGCGTGGGGGACAGGGACTTGACTGAAGCTTTCTTT.

The gene calls are TRBV4-2 and TRBJ1-2; D uncertain. V lost 0 bases to trimming and J lost 5 bases, with 13 bases between them. Germline-derived CDR1 and CDR2 are LGHNA and YNFKEQ. This CDR3 is 15 amino acids long. The CDR3 coding sequence is TGTGCCAGCAGCCAAGATCTGGAGGGAGGGTATGGCTACACCTTC. Translated, it gives CASSQDLEGGYGYTF.

The chain carries TRBV12-5 and TRBJ1-4; D remains unclear. This CDR3 is 12 amino acids long. Germline values: CDR1 LGHNT, CDR2 FRNRAP. Trimming removed 4 bases from V and 10 bases from J, with 10 bases in between. CDR3 loop: CASGSDSAKLFF. CDR3 nucleotides: TGTGCTAGTGGTTCCGATTCCGCAAAACTGTTTTTT.

This clone is labeled as medium-sized. This chain connects TRBV6-5 to TRBJ1-4; D unclear. The CDR3 contains 14 residues. CDR1 MNHEY and CDR2 SVGAGI come from the germline V gene. Between the trimmed V and J ends, which lost 11 bases and 5 bases, there was a span of 18 bases. CDR3: CAAGPKGGNEKLFF. Here the CDR3 DNA reads TGTGCCGCAGGACCGAAAGGAGGGAATGAAAAACTGTTTTTT.

The chain carries TRBV18 and TRBJ2-2; TRBD1 aligns across 8 bases. The CDR3 has 15 amino acids. J was trimmed by 4 bases and V by 2 bases; bases with no gene match: 3. Per germline, CDR1 KGHSH and CDR2 LQKENI. The CDR3 bases are TGTGCCAGCTCACCAGCAGGGGGCCTCACCGGGGAGCTGTTTTTT. This encodes CASSPAGGLTGELFF.

With regard to this clone: A junction end diverges from the germline sequence, so it may reflect a read error. The rearrangement links TRBV14 to TRBJ2-7, with D possibly matching TRBD2 (5 bases). The CDR3 consists of 14 residues. Per germline, CDR1 SGHDN and CDR2 FVKESK. CDR3 loop: CASRQGARGNEQYF. As DNA, the CDR3 is TGTGCCAGCAGGCAAGGAGCAAGAGGGAACGAGCAGTACTTC. The full variable domain, completed using reference TRBV14 and TRBJ2-7, is EAGVTQFPSHSVIEKGQTVTLRCDPISGHDNLYWYRRVMGKEIKFLLHFVKESKQDESGMPNNRFLAERTGGTYSTLKVQPAELEDSGVYFCASRQGARGNEQYFGPGTRLTVT.

This clone was recorded only once. The chain joins TRBV18 to TRBJ1-1; 9 bases are a match to TRBD1. Trimming at V came to 4 bases and at J to 1 base, leaving 7 bases not matched to a gene. CDR1 is KGHSH, CDR2 LQKENI, per germline. The CDR3 length is 16 residues. CDR3 region: CASSLQGAGENTEAFF. DNA for the CDR3: TGTGCCAGCTCACTACAGGGGGCGGGGGAGAACACTGAAGCTTTCTTT.

The rearrangement links TRBV30 to TRBJ2-3; possibly TRBD1 or TRBD2 for D (6 bases each). The CDR3 sequence is 12 residues long. V was trimmed by 5 bases and J by 4 bases, leaving 10 bases between them. The germline V gene encodes CDR1 GTSNPN and CDR2 SVGIG (reference sequence). The CDR3 DNA sequence: TGTGCCTGGGATGGGGGGCCAGATACGCAGTATTTT. It translates to CAWDGGPDTQYF.

The chain employs TRBV2 and TRBJ1-1, with 11 positions matching TRBD1. V trimming: 5 bases; J trimming: 2 bases; junction bases outside the gene matches: 4. Germline V CDR1 and CDR2: SNHLY, FYNNEI. This CDR3 contains 15 residues. In DNA form, the CDR3 reads TGTGCCAGCAGTAGGACAGGGGGCCCTAACACTGAAGCTTTCTTT. Protein sequence: CASSRTGGPNTEAFF.

This clone was counted between two and nine times. V is TRBV7-8 and J is TRBJ2-1; 8 bases fit TRBD2. CDR3 length equals 17 residues. Losses at the gene ends were 2 bases for V and 2 bases for J; bases not matched to a gene: 8. Germline V gene lookup returns CDR1 SGHVS and CDR2 FQNEAQ. The chain's CDR3 is CASSLRERGSTYNEQFF. The DNA of the CDR3 is TGTGCCAGCAGCTTAAGGGAGCGGGGGAGCACCTACAATGAGCAGTTCTTC. Full variable domain (rest looked up from reference TRBV7-8 and TRBJ2-1): GAGVSQSPRYKVAKRGQDVALRCDPISGHVSLFWYQQALGQGPEFLTYFQNEAQLDKSGLPSDRFFAERPEGSVSTLKIQRTQQEDSAVYLCASSLRERGSTYNEQFFGPGTRLTVL.

The CDR3 DNA sequence: TGTGCCTGGAGCTCCCCCTCGGGGGCGGATGAAAAACTGTTTTTT. It encodes CAWSSPSGADEKLFF. This chain joins TRBV30 and TRBJ1-4; D might be TRBD1 (6 bases). The CDR3 is made up of 15 amino acids. Per germline, CDR1 GTSNPN and CDR2 SVGIG (reference sequence). Trimming cost V 3 bases and J 6 bases, with 17 bases left between them.

DNA for the CDR3: TGTGCCAGCTCACCACCGGTCCGGTCGGGGGCCGGGGAGCTGTTTTTT. Amino acids: CASSPPVRSGAGELFF. The chain carries TRBV18 and TRBJ2-2, with D perhaps matching TRBD2 (6 bases). Germline CDR1 is KGHSH and CDR2 is LQKENI. This CDR3 has 16 amino acids. V lost 0 bases and J 6 bases, leaving 14 bases between the germline ends.